The clone carrying this T cell receptor beta chain was counted only a few times. The antigen is not known. The data were taken from a study of OX40 agonist ivuxolimab in advanced cancers. Overall study: All patients had ivuxolimab intravenously every 2 weeks at 0.01 to 10 mg/kg.

Using immunoSEQ multiplex PCR, the repertoire was profiled, and TCRdb retains in-frame clones only, with some absent. The sample has 65,000 to 95,000 clones; about four fifths are singletons. This CDR3 region has 13 residues. V was trimmed by 3 bases and J by 8 bases, leaving 13 bases between them. The germline V gene encodes CDR1 SNHLY and CDR2 FYNNEI. Individuals having autoimmune disease history or systemic immunosuppression were not enrolled. Study results and limitations: Some of the lowest clonal expansion was seen in partial responders at 0.1-3.0 mg/kg. In CD8+ T cells, expanded clones were on average more numerous than in CD4+.

The material sequenced was CD4+ or CD8+ T cells sorted from blood, taken in a trial of the OX40 agonist ivuxolimab. This rearrangement joins TRBV2 to TRBJ1-2, with D unresolved. The TCR sequence derives from an adult with an advanced solid tumor such as melanoma, head and neck, liver or kidney cancer. CDR3 protein: CASSERAFGGYTF. The CDR3 DNA reads TGTGCCAGCAGTGAGAGGGCATTCGGGGGCTACACCTTC.